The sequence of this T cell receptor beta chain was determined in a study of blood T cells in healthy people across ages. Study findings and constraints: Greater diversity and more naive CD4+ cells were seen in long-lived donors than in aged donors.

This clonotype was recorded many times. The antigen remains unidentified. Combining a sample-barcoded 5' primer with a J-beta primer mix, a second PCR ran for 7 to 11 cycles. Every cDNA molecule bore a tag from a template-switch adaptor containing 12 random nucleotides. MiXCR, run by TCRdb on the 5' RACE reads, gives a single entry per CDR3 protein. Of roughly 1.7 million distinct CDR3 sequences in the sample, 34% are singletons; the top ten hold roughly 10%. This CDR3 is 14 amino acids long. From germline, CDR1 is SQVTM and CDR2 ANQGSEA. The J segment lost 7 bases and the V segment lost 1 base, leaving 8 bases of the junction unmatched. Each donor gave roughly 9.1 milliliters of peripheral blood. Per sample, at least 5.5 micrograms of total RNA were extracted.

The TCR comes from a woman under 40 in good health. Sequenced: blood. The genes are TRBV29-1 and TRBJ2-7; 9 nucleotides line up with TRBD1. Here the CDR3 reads CSVEVGTGSREQYF. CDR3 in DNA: TGCAGCGTTGAAGTTGGGACAGGGAGTCGTGAGCAGTACTTC.